The entry below describes one T cell receptor beta chain. Its recognized antigen is unknown. Within one base of it there is no much larger clone, and no base qualities were kept. The cohort was made up of under 800 healthy bone marrow donors. Cohort members were all nominally healthy when sampled, although unrecorded immune exposures were likely present. The donor was CMV seropositive and belonged to the group of a few hundred seropositive cohort members. Every donor gave a peripheral blood sample, and the peripheral blood mononuclear cells from that sample were used for TCR beta sequencing. The Qiagen DNeasy Blood Extraction Kit was used to extract genomic DNA from the blood cell samples. V is reduced by 4 bases and J by 5 bases, leaving a spacing of 18 bases between them. The CDR3 runs 15 residues from the cysteine to the phenylalanine. The sequence is cut down to CDR3 DNA, 45 bases in frame from base 1. CDR1 and CDR2 are read off the germline V gene as MGHRA and YSYEKL.

This sample is drawn from a study of cytomegalovirus exposure and HLA in healthy donors (dated by TCRdb to 2016 to 2017). Study-wide context: An earlier analysis of approximately 640 of the donors reported roughly 300 Gb of sequence data and approximately 110 million unique TCR beta sequences from approximately 180 million T cells. In a later analysis, previously published TCR beta repertoires from 500 to 750 donors were re-analyzed and high-resolution HLA genotyping was added so that TCR occurrence patterns could be studied. A later genetic analysis used genome-wide SNP genotypes for about three fifths of the roughly 700 donors, treating that subset as a discovery cohort. Both class I and class II loci were covered by HLA typing, at four-digit resolution. Approximately 310 gigabases of sequencing data and 78 million or so unique TCR sequences were included in an early release covering roughly 600 HLA-typed donors. To predict cytomegalovirus infection status, the study combined high-throughput TCR immunosequencing, statistical association of individual TCRs with disease status, and machine learning. Roughly five DR-DQ haplotypes were handled as single units for association and clustering, since linkage in the cohort was strong. The study profiled the T cell repertoires of about 640 subjects by immunosequencing and related them to cytomegalovirus serostatus. In addition to the first cohort of 500 to 850 subjects, a separate validation cohort of 100 to 150 different subjects was used. The study was designed to test whether signatures of past pathogen exposure could be identified by cataloging public T cell receptors. All discovery cohort repertoires had been generated on a single sequencing platform. The later analysis used no new phenotypic data to find candidate immune exposures, relying instead on TCR beta sequences and their occurrence across donors. On average, around 200,000 unique TCR beta nucleotide sequences were sequenced per donor among a few hundred genotyped donors of the cohort, with about 19% of those sequences being non-productive. Typing coverage differed by locus: A, B, C, DRB1 and DQB1 were typed in roughly 629-630 donors, DQA1 in about 510, DPA1 in some 610, and DPB1 in 450 to 480. The genetic ancestry cluster associated with self-reported Caucasian donors included about four fifths of the approximately 430 genotyped donors. Donor age, sex, ethnicity and CMV serostatus were collected together with the repertoire data. To decide whether each TCR beta V gene segment behaved as functional or pseudogenic, an earlier analysis of approximately 620 of the donors relied on high-throughput TCR beta sequencing.

Receptor amplification or capture employed the immunoSEQ multiplex PCR assay. The multiplex PCR relied on a mix of 60 forward primers for TCR Vbeta segments and 13 reverse primers for TCR Jbeta segments. The CDR3 region of rearranged TCR beta genes was amplified from genomic DNA by a multiplex PCR assay. Amplified TCR beta libraries were sequenced as 87-base-pair reads on the Illumina HiSeq System. On the authors' methods: A later analysis tallied roughly 78 million unique TCR beta chains across the 666 repertoires, and approximately 9.9 million of those chains were shared by two or more donors. Raw reads were error-corrected and collapsed into unique sequences by a nearest-neighbor algorithm in which closely related sequences were merged to remove PCR and sequencing errors. CDR3 sequences were aligned to IMGT reference sequences to assign V, D and J gene segments. For a sequence to be retained, at least a six-nucleotide match to both a V gene segment and a J gene segment was required. Rearrangements were called productive when the CDR3 lacked stop codons and stayed in frame with V and J; all others were non-productive. Following IMGT convention, CDR3 was defined as the stretch from the second conserved V-encoded cysteine up to the conserved J-encoded phenylalanine. The earlier analysis of a few hundred of the donors excluded any sequence lacking an unambiguous match to a single V gene segment. An earlier analysis of several hundred of the donors called V segments functional above 56.7% productive rearrangements and segregating when the between-donor standard deviation exceeded 5%. A statistical classification framework was developed to diagnose cytomegalovirus status using the catalog of TCR beta chain sequences. In a later analysis, V and J genes were assigned by comparing TCR nucleotide sequences against IMGT/GENE-DB human TR gene sequences. In a later analysis, CDR3 sequences and most-parsimonious VDJ recombination scenarios were assigned using the TCRdist pipeline. In a later analysis, each TCR beta chain was defined by its CDR3 amino acid sequence together with its V-gene family, and reads lacking a unique V-gene family were excluded. A later analysis removed over 500 highly shared, low-generation-probability nucleotide sequences to deal with suspected cross-contamination and a sequencing artifact. In a later analysis, a clonal expansion index for each public chain was calculated from normalized within-repertoire ranks of inferred template counts. Generation probabilities in a later analysis came from a VDJ recombination model fitted to out-of-frame rearrangements, and those results were checked against IGoR. A later analysis scored TCR-TCR, TCR-HLA and TCR-CMV co-occurrence with hypergeometric tests, applying a repertoire-size bias correction to TCR pairs. A later analysis estimated false discovery rates by permuting HLA or CMV assignments 20 times. A later analysis grouped co-occurring TCRs with DBSCAN, adding TCRdist sequence similarity when clustering within HLA-allele-positive subsets. For co-occurrence clustering, repertoires with fewer than 30,000 or more than 120,000 public chains were excluded, along with several repertoires with anomalous nucleotide sharing. The table was pulled from immuneACCESS by TCRdb, which kept in-frame rearrangements only. Such tables lose some clones; where checked, under half of the loss comes from unresolved V genes, and the rest has no known cause. V, J and clone size are those of that table, while D and trimming were read from the DNA. Present in this sample are about 150,000 clones, 60% to 85% of which were seen just once. The top ten constitute approximately 13% of the sample.

General conclusions and limits of the study: This cohort had only TCR beta chains sequenced, and the lack of alpha or paired-chain data limited which features could be detected. In a later analysis, most CMV-associated TCR beta chains were found to appear HLA-restricted, with HLA associations seemingly driven largely by CMV exposure. Because HLA typing was unavailable for some donors at each locus, only the typed subset was used in association tests. Broadly in line with IMGT annotations, most TCR beta V segments showed up in productive rearrangements about 87% or about 30% of the time in an earlier analysis of roughly 590 of the donors. Compared with equally common non-associated chains, HLA-associated TCR beta chains in a later analysis were more clonally expanded and had lower generation probabilities. Correlated functional status among segregating V segments might reflect linkage disequilibrium, but an unknown experimental factor could not be ruled out. Sequencing depth was assumed to be roughly uniform across donors in the presence/absence analyses, though that assumption may not hold. V-gene and J-gene trimming of TCR beta chains was associated with a missense DCLRE1C variant in a later genetic analysis, and the association was replicated in an independent cohort. The classifier was reported to diagnose cytomegalovirus status with high specificity and sensitivity in both the original cohort and the validation cohort. Across donors, most TCR sequences were observed very rarely, whereas some public TCRs were present in many individuals. In a later genetic analysis, fewer N-insertions in productive TCRs were reported among donors in an Asian-associated ancestry cluster than the approximately 670-donor mean. In a later analysis, several top co-occurrence clusters were reported to appear linked to parvovirus B19, influenza, CMV and Epstein-Barr virus. The 87-base-pair reads could not distinguish some IMGT-functional V segments, including TRBV6-2 and TRBV6-3, so those segments were excluded. Assigning TCR associations to individual alleles was difficult when HLA alleles, especially DR and DQ, strongly co-occurred. The study listed 150 to 200 TCR beta chains as associated with cytomegalovirus. In a later analysis, the rate of TCR association differed among HLA loci, with DRB1 alleles having the most associated TCRs and HLA-C alleles having the fewest. A group of highly shared sequence variants was considered likely to be a technical artifact of the sequencing pipeline. Approximately 18 rarely observed V segments, including chromosome 9 orphons, were excluded from the earlier analysis of 550 to 700 of the donors because counts were too low. The authors suggested that the approach could potentially be generalized to other disease states and immunological phenotypes. A further reported finding was that TCR beta sequences accurately predicted the HLA-A and HLA-B alleles for most subjects in the first cohort. In vitro tests confirmed that a few of the cytomegalovirus-associated TCR beta chains recognize cytomegalovirus antigens. For the cohort, immune exposure information was limited to CMV serostatus. At a false discovery rate of 0.05, a later analysis linked fewer than 20,000 TCR beta sequences to specific HLA alleles.

The rearrangement combines TRBV4-1 with TRBJ2-7; TRBD2 is a possible D gene, resting on 6 matching bases. The sample consisted of PBMCs. The sequence was obtained from a man aged 40-50 years in good health and CMV-seropositive. The DNA sequence follows: TGCGCCAGCAGCCCCCACGGGGAGGTCGAAAACGAGCAGTACTTC. Its protein product is CASSPHGEVENEQYF.